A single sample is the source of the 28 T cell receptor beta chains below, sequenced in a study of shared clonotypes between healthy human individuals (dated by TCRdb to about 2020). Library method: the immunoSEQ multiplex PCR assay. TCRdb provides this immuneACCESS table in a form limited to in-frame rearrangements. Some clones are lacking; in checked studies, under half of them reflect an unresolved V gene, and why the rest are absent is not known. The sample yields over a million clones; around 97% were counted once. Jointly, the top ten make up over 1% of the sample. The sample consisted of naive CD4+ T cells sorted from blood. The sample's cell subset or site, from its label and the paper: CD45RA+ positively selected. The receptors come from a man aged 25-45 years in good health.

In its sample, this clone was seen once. CDR3: CATSTGATASGSLTLQETQYF. In nucleotides, the CDR3 is TGTGCCACCAGCACAGGAGCAACGGCTAGCGGGAGTTTGACATTACAAGAGACCCAGTACTTC. The chain joins TRBV15 to TRBJ2-5; 10 bases align to TRBD2. The CDR3 has 21 amino acids. Germline-derived CDR1 and CDR2 are LNHNV and YYDKDF (reference sequence). J lost 2 bases, V lost 4 bases, and 22 bases had no gene match.

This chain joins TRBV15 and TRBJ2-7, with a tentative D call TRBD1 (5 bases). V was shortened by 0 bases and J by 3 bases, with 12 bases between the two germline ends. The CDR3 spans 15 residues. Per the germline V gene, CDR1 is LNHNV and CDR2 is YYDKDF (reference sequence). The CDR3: CATSRDLSQGYEQYF. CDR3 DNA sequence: TGTGCCACCAGCAGAGATCTGAGTCAGGGCTACGAGCAGTACTTC.

The CDR3 DNA sequence: TGTGCCAGCAGCCCGCTGGACTCGTACTATGGCTACACCTTC. It specifies CASSPLDSYYGYTF. The rearrangement uses TRBV7-9 and TRBJ1-2; no firm D call. CDR1 is SEHNR and CDR2 is FQNEAQ in the germline V gene (reference sequence). The V end lost 5 bases, the J end lost 3 bases, and 13 bases lay between the germline ends. This CDR3 spans 14 amino acids. The variable domain in full, with the rest retrieved from reference TRBV7-9 and TRBJ1-2, is DTGVSQNPRHKITKRGQNVTFRCDPISEHNRLYWYRQTLGQGPEFLTYFQNEAQLEKSRLLSDRFSAERPKGSFSTLEIQRTEQGDSAMYLCASSPLDSYYGYTFGSGTRLTVV.

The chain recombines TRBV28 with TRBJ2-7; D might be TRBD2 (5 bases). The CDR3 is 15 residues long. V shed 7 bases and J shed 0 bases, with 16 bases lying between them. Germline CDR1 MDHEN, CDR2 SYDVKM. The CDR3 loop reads CASTPGGLSSYEQYF. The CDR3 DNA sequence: TGTGCCAGCACCCCTGGCGGGCTCAGCTCCTACGAGCAGTACTTC.

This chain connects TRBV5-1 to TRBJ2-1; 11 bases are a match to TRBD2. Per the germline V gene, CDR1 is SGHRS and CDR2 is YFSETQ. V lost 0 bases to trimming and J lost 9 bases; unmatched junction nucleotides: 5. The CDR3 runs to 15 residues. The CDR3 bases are TGCGCCAGCAGCTTGGTAGCGGGAGGGCCGGGTGAGCAGTTCTTC. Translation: CASSLVAGGPGEQFF.

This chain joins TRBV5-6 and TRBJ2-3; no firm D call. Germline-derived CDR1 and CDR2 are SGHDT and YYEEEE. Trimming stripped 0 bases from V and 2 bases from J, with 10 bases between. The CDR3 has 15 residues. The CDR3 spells CASSLEGIYTDTQYF. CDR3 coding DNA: TGTGCCAGCAGCTTGGAAGGGATCTACACAGATACGCAGTATTTT. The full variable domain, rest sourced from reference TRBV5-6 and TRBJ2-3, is DAGVTQSPTHLIKTRGQQVTLRCSPKSGHDTVSWYQQALGQGPQFIFQYYEEEERQRGNFPDRFSGHQFPNYSSELNVNALLLGDSALYLCASSLEGIYTDTQYFGPGTRLTVL.

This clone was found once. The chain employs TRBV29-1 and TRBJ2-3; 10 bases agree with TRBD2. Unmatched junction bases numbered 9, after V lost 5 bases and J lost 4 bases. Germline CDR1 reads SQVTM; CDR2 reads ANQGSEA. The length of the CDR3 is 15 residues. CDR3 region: CSVIGTSGTPDTQYF. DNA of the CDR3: TGCAGCGTTATTGGTACTAGCGGGACCCCAGATACGCAGTATTTT.

CDR3 in amino acids: CATSREWPQPGLVPYEQYF. CDR3 DNA sequence: TGTGCCACCAGCAGAGAGTGGCCCCAGCCGGGACTAGTCCCCTACGAGCAGTACTTC. The chain couples TRBV15 to TRBJ2-7; 8 bases are shared with TRBD2. Germline loops: CDR1 LNHNV, CDR2 YYDKDF (reference sequence). V dropped 0 bases and J dropped 2; count of bases not matched to a gene: 15. The CDR3 sequence is 19 residues long. The whole variable domain, filled in from reference TRBV15 and TRBJ2-7, reads DAMVIQNPRYQVTQFGKPVTLSCSQTLNHNVMYWYQQKSSQAPKLLFHYYDKDFNNEADTPDNFQSRRPNTSFCFLDIRSPGLGDTAMYLCATSREWPQPGLVPYEQYFGPGTRLTVT.

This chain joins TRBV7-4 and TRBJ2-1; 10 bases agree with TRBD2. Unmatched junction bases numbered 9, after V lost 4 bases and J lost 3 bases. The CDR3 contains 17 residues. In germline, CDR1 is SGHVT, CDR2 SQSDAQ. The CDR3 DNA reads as TGTGCCAGCAGCTCGGGACTAGCGCACACGAGCTACAATGAGCAGTTCTTC. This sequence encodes CASSSGLAHTSYNEQFF. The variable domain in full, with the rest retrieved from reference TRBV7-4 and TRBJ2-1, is GAGVSQSPRYKVAKRGRDVALRCDSISGHVTLYWYRQTLGQGSEVLTYSQSDAQRDKSGRPSGRFSAERPERSVSTLKIQRTEQGDSAVYLCASSSGLAHTSYNEQFFGPGTRLTVL.

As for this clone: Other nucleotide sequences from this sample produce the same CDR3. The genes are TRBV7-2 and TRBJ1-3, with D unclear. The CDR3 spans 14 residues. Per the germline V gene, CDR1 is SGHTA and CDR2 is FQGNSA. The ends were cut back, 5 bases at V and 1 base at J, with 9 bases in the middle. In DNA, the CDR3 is TGTGCCAGCAGCCGCCGAGGTTCTGGAAACACCATATATTTT. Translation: CASSRRGSGNTIYF.

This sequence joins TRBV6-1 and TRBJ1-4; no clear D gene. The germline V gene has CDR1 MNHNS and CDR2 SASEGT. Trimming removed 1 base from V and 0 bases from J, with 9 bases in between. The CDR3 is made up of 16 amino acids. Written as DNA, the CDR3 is TGTGCCAGCAGTGAAGTTCCGGTTGCAACTAATGAAAAACTGTTTTTT. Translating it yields CASSEVPVATNEKLFF.

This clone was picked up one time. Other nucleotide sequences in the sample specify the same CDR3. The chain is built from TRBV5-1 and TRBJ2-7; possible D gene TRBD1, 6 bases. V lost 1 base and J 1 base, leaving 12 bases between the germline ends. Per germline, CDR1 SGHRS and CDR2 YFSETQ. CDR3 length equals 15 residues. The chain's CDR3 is CASSLLLGGSYEQYF. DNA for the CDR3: TGCGCCAGCAGCTTGCTGCTAGGGGGTTCCTACGAGCAGTACTTC. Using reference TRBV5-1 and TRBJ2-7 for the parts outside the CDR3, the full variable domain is KAGVTQTPRYLIKTRGQQVTLSCSPISGHRSVSWYQQTPGQGLQFLFEYFSETQRNKGNFPGRFSGRQFSNSRSEMNVSTLELGDSALYLCASSLLLGGSYEQYFGPGTRLTVT.

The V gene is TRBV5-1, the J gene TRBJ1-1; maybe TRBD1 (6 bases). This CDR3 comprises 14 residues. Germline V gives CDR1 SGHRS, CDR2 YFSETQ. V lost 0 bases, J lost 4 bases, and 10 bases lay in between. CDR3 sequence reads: CASSLGQGTTEAFF. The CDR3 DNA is TGCGCCAGCAGCTTGGGGCAGGGGACCACTGAAGCTTTCTTT.

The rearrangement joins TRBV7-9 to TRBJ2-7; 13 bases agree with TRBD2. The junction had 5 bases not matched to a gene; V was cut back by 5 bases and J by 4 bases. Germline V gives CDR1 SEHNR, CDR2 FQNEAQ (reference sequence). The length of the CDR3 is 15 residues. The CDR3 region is CASSRGLAGTYEQYF. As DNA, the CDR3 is TGTGCCAGCAGCAGGGGACTAGCGGGAACTTACGAGCAGTACTTC.

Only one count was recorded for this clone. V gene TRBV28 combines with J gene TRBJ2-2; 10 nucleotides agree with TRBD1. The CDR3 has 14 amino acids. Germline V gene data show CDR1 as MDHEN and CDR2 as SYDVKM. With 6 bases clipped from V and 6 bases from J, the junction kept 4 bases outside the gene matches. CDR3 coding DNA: TGTGCCAGCAGCCGCGGACAGGGGGCCGGGGAGCTGTTTTTT. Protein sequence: CASSRGQGAGELFF.

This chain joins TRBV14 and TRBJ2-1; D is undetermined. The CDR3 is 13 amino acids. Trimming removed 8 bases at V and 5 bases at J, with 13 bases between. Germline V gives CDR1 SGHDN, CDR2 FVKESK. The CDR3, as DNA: TGTGCCAGCCGAACCATGGCGGACAATGAGCAGTTCTTC. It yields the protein CASRTMADNEQFF.

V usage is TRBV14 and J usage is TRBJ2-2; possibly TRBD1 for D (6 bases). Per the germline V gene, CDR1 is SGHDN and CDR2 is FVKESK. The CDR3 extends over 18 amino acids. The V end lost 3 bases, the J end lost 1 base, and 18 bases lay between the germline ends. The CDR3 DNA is TGTGCCAGCAGCCATAGCAGTACCGGGACACTGAACACCGGGGAGCTGTTTTTT. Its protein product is CASSHSSTGTLNTGELFF. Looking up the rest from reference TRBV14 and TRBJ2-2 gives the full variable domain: EAGVTQFPSHSVIEKGQTVTLRCDPISGHDNLYWYRRVMGKEIKFLLHFVKESKQDESGMPNNRFLAERTGGTYSTLKVQPAELEDSGVYFCASSHSSTGTLNTGELFFGEGSRLTVL.

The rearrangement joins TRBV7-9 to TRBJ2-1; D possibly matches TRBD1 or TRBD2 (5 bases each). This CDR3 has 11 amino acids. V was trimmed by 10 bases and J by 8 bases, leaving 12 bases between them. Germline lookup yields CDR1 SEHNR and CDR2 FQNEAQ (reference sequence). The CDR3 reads CAILGEYEQFF. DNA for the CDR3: TGTGCCATCTTAGGGGAGTATGAGCAGTTCTTC.

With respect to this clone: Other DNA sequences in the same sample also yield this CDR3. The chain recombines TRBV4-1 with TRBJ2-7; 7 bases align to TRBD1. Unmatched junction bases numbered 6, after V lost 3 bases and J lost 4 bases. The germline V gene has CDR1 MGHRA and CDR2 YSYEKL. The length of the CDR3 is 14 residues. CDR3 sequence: CASSQDRSRYEQYF. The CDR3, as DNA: TGCGCCAGCAGCCAGGACAGGTCCCGGTACGAGCAGTACTTC.

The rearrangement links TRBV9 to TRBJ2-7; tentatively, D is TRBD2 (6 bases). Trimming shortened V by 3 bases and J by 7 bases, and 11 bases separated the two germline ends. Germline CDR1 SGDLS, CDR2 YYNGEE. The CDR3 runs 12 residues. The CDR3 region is CASSAVGGEQYF. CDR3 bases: TGTGCCAGCAGCGCGGTTGGGGGGGAGCAGTACTTC.

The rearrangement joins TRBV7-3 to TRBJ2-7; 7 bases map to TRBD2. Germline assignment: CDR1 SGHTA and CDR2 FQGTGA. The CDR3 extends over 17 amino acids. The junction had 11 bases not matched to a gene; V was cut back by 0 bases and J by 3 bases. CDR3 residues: CASSLTSGLVGDYEQYF. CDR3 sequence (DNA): TGTGCCAGCAGCTTAACGTCAGGACTAGTCGGGGACTACGAGCAGTACTTC. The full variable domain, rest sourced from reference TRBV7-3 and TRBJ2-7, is GAGVSQTPSNKVTEKGKYVELRCDPISGHTALYWYRQSLGQGPEFLIYFQGTGAADDSGLPNDRFFAVRPEGSVSTLKIQRTERGDSAVYLCASSLTSGLVGDYEQYFGPGTRLTVT.

The CDR3 sequence: CASSPSRISEAFF. CDR3 nucleotides: TGTGCCAGCTCACCCTCGAGGATCAGTGAAGCTTTCTTT. The V call is TRBV18, the J call TRBJ1-1; no reliable D call. This CDR3 comprises 13 residues. The germline V gene encodes CDR1 KGHSH and CDR2 LQKENI. Trimming stripped 3 bases from V and 7 bases from J, with 12 bases between.

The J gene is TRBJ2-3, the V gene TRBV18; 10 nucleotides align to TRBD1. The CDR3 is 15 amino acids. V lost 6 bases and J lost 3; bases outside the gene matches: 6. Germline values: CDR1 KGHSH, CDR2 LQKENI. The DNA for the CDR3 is TGTGCCAGCTCTCCGGGACAGGGGTGGACAGATACGCAGTATTTT. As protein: CASSPGQGWTDTQYF.

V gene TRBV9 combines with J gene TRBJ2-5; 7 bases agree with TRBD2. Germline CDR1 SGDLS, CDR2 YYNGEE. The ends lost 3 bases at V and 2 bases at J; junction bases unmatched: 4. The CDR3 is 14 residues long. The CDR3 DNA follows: TGTGCCAGCAGCGCCTGGGGGGGGCAAGAGACCCAGTACTTC. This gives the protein CASSAWGGQETQYF.

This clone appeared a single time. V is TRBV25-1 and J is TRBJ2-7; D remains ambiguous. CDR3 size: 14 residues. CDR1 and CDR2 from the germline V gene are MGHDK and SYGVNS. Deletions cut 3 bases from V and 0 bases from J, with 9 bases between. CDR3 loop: CASSDQLSSYEQYF. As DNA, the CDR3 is TGTGCCAGCAGTGACCAGCTTAGCTCCTACGAGCAGTACTTC.

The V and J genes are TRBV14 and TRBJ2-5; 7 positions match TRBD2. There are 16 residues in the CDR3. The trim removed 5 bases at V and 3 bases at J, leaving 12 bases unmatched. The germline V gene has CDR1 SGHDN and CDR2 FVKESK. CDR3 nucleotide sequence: TGTGCCAGCAGCGAATATGGGGGAGGGCCCGAAGAGACCCAGTACTTC. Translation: CASSEYGGGPEETQYF.

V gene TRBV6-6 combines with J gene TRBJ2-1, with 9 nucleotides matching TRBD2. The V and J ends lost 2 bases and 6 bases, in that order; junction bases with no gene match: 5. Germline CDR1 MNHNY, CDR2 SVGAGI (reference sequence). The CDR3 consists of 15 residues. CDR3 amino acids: CASSYRGRGGNEQFF. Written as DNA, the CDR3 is TGTGCCAGCAGTTACCGCGGGAGGGGAGGCAATGAGCAGTTCTTC.

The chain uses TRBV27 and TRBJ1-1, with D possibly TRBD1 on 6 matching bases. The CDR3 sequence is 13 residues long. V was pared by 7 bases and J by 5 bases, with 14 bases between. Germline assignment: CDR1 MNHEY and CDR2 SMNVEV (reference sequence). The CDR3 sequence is CASTHRVGTEAFF. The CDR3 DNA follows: TGTGCCAGCACGCACAGGGTTGGGACTGAAGCTTTCTTT.